This T cell receptor (beta chain) stems from a study of blood T cell repertoires in COVID-19. This CDR3 is 16 amino acids long. Germline trimming cut 6 bases from V and 1 base from J; bases unmatched to any gene: 9. CDR1 and CDR2 (germline): KGHSH, LQKENI. Cohort 3 recovered donors had two negative PCRs, clearance, or symptom resolution. Original methodology: Amplification with reference gene primers provided the estimates of nucleated cell counts. Repertoires were generated with immunoSEQ multiplex PCR, while TCRdb's copy carries only in-frame clones and drops some. The V and J calls and the clone size are those of that table, but D and trimming were determined from the DNA. The sample shows approximately 330,000 clones, just under 90% of them seen only once.

The sequencing sample was made of PBMCs or T cells enriched from blood (not recorded which). This sequence originates from a woman in her thirties who had recovered from COVID-19. The gene calls are TRBV18 and TRBJ2-1; 7 bases align to TRBD2. CDR3 in DNA: TGTGCCAGCTCCCCCATTAGCGGGTATTCCTACAATGAGCAGTTCTTC. This codes for CASSPISGYSYNEQFF.